This TCR beta chain was documented in a study of blood T cell repertoires in COVID-19 (dated by TCRdb to the early 2020s). Background for the entire study: Collaborator samples came from the United States, Italy and Spain and covered acute and convalescent phases of COVID-19. Samples came from the ongoing ImmuneRACE study (first 160 participants) plus 1,254 subjects from 6 global collaborators. Where available, HLA class I and class II types were taken from metadata supplied by the sample provider and were not determined by assay-based typing. The sample metadata nearly always contained a de-identified subject ID, COVID-19 status, age in years and sex. Subjects who had been exposed to COVID-19, were actively infected with it, or had recovered from it provided the deeply sampled blood TCRbeta repertoires that made up the dataset. The repertoires were released in a freely available public database meant as a resource for research on the immune response to SARS-CoV-2. The material from the prospective study consisted of cDNA or gDNA derived from T cells, B-cell-depleted T cells, or PBMCs.

As concerns this clone: The antigen this receptor binds is unknown. No base-level quality is on record; no much larger clone is a single base apart.

Broad study findings and their caveats: Clinical and demographic metadata were provided uncurated, with the amount varying by source and participant.

The immunoSEQ Assay, a bias-controlled multiplex PCR, was used to amplify TCRbeta CDR3 regions from genomic DNA. The published analysis was carried out like this. Within the assay, amplification of reference gene primers was used to estimate how many nucleated cells each sample contained. To quantify the absolute abundance of each unique TCRbeta CDR3 rearrangement, sequence reads were collapsed and filtered. For each sample, productive Simpson clonality was calculated as the square root of Simpson's diversity index over productive rearrangements. TCRdb stores this immuneACCESS table with in-frame sequences only. Part of the clones is absent; in the studies checked, under half of the shortfall reflects unresolved V genes, and no reason is known for the rest. From that table come the V and J calls and clone size; the DNA was used to work out D and trimming. Across this sample there are under 65,000 clones, with approximately 90% seen only once. Over 3% of the sample is held by the ten biggest clonotypes.

The collaborating institutions used their own protocols to collect whole blood in K2EDTA tubes. For TCRbeta analysis, collaborators shipped samples in one of three forms: frozen whole blood, isolated PBMCs, or DNA extracted from either of those sample types. For CDR1 and CDR2, the germline V gene lists KGHDR and SFDVKD. The CDR3 covers 15 residues, taking in both the cysteine and the phenylalanine. Left in the record is the CDR3 DNA by itself, 45 bases read in frame from the first base. Trimmed from V: 4 bases; trimmed from J: 6 bases; junction bases lacking a gene match: 6. Sequencing was done on a sample of peripheral blood. The sequence came from a man aged 45 to 65 with acute or convalescent COVID-19. The V and J genes are TRBV24-1 and TRBJ2-1, and TRBD1 matches 9 of the central bases. The CDR3 loop reads CATSDTGTGRNEQFF. In nucleotide form, the sequence is TGTGCCACCAGTGACACAGGGACAGGGCGCAATGAGCAGTTCTTC.